A selection of T cell receptor beta chains follows, all from one sample in a study of blood T cell repertoires in COVID-19. The method was immunoSEQ multiplex PCR; TCRdb's version includes in-frame clones alone and lacks a portion of them. The data show 210,000 or so clones, roughly nine tenths seen once. The sequencing input was PBMCs or T cells enriched from blood (not recorded which). These receptors all stem from a woman aged 45-65 years in a cohort exposed to, infected with or recovered from COVID-19 (not recorded which). CDR3s leave out the opening cysteine and the closing phenylalanine or tryptophan. Expanded clones are given a class, and other clones once, few, many or no size at all.

V gene	clone size	J gene	CDR3 protein
TRBV5-4	.	TRBJ2-7	ASSTGTSGGYEQY
TRBV6-5	.	TRBJ1-2	ASSWDTSGSNYGYT
TRBV11-2	once	TRBJ2-3	ASSLDPSPTDTQY
TRBV4-2	.	TRBJ2-5	ASSQGPDRGLQETQY
TRBV7-3	once	TRBJ2-5	ASSTQGSETTQY
TRBV6-2/TRBV6-3	few	TRBJ2-3	ASSIAGGHTDTQY
TRBV29-1	.	TRBJ1-1	SVSDRTAATEAF
TRBV11-1	.	TRBJ2-5	ASAGPDSSWTQY
TRBV27	once	TRBJ1-5	ASSPRGRNQPQH
TRBV3-1/TRBV3-2	.	TRBJ1-1	ASVAAGTMNTEAF
TRBV9	.	TRBJ2-7	ASSPTGLATEQY
TRBV12-1	.	TRBJ2-7	ASSFVAGVRSYPLY
TRBV19	.	TRBJ2-5	ASSTQGRTETQY
TRBV27	.	TRBJ1-4	ASSRGVGGLDEKLF
TRBV10-3	once	TRBJ2-2	AISGGQGALAGELF
TRBV7-2	.	TRBJ1-2	ASSPGTGGGYGYT
TRBV7-3	.	TRBJ2-3	ASGAGGVADTQY
TRBV11-2	.	TRBJ2-5	ASSPTGWQKETQY
TRBV5-6	.	TRBJ2-5	ASSRPWGSEQETQY
TRBV28	.	TRBJ1-5	ASSFSDRAGQPQH
TRBV5-6	.	TRBJ1-1	ASSLGVESSMNTEAF
TRBV18	.	TRBJ2-7	ASSRARQLRYEQY
TRBV5-6	.	TRBJ2-1	ASSFSGVEQF
TRBV3-1/TRBV3-2	.	TRBJ1-2	ASSDRPANYGYT
TRBV30	.	TRBJ1-6	AWTGTASSYNSPLH
TRBV19	once	TRBJ1-1	ASIDRQNTEAF
TRBV30	.	TRBJ1-3	AWRVTGTSGNTIY
TRBV4-3	.	TRBJ2-4	ASSQDTSRGDIQY